This TCR beta chain was profiled in a study of long-term antiretroviral therapy in people with HIV. General study findings and limits: Against controls, HIV repertoires showed narrower ranges of CDR3 length. An increase in diversity followed ART, yet levels stayed below transplant donor controls. Blood dates from about 2004 to 2018, possibly under older ART regimens.

With regard to this clone: The antigen remains unidentified.

immunoSEQ v3.0 was run at survey level. It was roughly 35,000-50,000 T-cell genomes per sample that sequencing targeted. Libraries were prepared by immunoSEQ multiplex PCR; TCRdb keeps only in-frame clonotypes and omits some of them. The sample has tens of thousands of clones; over 90% are singletons. The receptor's source is a man in his forties with HIV. The source material was unsorted PBMCs, sampled 6.2 years after starting antiretroviral therapy.

The CDR3 region is CASSFVSGGTDTQYF. In DNA, the CDR3 is TGTGCCAGCAGCTTCGTTAGCGGAGGAACAGATACGCAGTATTTT. V and J are TRBV7-3 and TRBJ2-3, with D possibly being TRBD2 (6 bases). Germline lookup yields CDR1 SGHTA and CDR2 FQGTGA. The ends were cut back, 3 bases at V and 3 bases at J, with 13 bases in the middle. The CDR3 is 15 amino acids.